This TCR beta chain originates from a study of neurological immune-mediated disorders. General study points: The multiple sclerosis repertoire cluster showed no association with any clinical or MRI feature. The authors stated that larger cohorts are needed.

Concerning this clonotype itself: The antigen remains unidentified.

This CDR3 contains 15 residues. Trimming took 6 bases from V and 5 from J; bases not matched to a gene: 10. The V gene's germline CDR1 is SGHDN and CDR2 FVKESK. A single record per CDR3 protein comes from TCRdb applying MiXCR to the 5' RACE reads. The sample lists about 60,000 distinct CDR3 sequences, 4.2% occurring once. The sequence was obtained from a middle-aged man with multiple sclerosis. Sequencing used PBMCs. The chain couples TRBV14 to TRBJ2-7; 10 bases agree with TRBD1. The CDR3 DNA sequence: TGTGCCAGCAGACCCACCGGGACAGGGGTCCACGAGCAGTACTTC. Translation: CASRPTGTGVHEQYF.